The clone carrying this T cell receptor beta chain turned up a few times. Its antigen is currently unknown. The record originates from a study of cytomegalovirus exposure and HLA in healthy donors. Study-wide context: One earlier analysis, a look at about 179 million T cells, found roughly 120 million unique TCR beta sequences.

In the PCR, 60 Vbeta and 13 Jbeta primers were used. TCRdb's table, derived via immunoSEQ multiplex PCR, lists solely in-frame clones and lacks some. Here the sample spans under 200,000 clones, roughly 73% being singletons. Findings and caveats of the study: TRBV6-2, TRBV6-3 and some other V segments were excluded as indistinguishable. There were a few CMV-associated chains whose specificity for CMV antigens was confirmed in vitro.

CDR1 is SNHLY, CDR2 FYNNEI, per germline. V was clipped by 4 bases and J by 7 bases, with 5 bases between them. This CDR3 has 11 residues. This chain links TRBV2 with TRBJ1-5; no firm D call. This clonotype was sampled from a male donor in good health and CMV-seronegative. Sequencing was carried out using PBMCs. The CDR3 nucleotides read TGTGCCAGCAGTGCTGGCCAGCCCCAGCATTTT. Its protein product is CASSAGQPQHF.